These 30 T cell receptor beta chains were sequenced from one sample in a study of shared clonotypes between healthy human individuals. Data came from immunoSEQ multiplex PCR; TCRdb stores just in-frame clones and leaves some out. The sample contains roughly 480,000 clones, around 80% of which appear only once. Sequencing was carried out using PBMCs. The source is a woman in her 40s in good health. Some clones in this sample may be carry-over from other donors' samples.

J is TRBJ1-1 and V is TRBV2; maybe TRBD1 (5 bases). Trimming stripped 7 bases from V and 1 base from J, with 13 bases between. The CDR3 extends over 14 amino acids. Germline V lookup: CDR1 SNHLY, CDR2 FYNNEI. The CDR3 loop reads CASIKGLSNTEAFF. CDR3 nucleotide sequence: TGTGCCAGCATAAAGGGACTGTCGAACACTGAAGCTTTCTTT.

CDR3: CASSLWQGAVGTEAFF. The DNA of the CDR3 is TGTGCCAGCAGTTTATGGCAGGGGGCTGTGGGGACTGAAGCTTTCTTT. V gene TRBV28 combines with J gene TRBJ1-1, with 8 bases lining up with TRBD1. The CDR3 loop spans 16 amino acids. From germline, CDR1 is MDHEN and CDR2 SYDVKM. J gave up 5 bases and V 0 bases, and 8 bases lay outside the gene matches.

The chain has TRBV19 and TRBJ2-5, with D hard to call. Germline V gene sequence: CDR1 LNHDA, CDR2 SQIVND (reference sequence). The V gene lost 6 bases and the J gene lost 7 bases, with 24 bases spanning the gap. The CDR3 contains 16 residues. The DNA for the CDR3 is TGTGCCAGTAGCACGGATTCAGAGACCCCGGTCGGGACCCAGTACTTC. This encodes CASSTDSETPVGTQYF.

The genes are TRBV25-1 and TRBJ1-3, with D perhaps TRBD1 (6 bases). V lost 1 base, J lost 1 base, and 14 bases lay in between. The length of the CDR3 is 17 residues. Germline V gene lookup returns CDR1 MGHDK and CDR2 SYGVNS. CDR3 DNA: TGTGCCAGCAGTGAATCTGAACAGGGTCCTTCTGGAAACACCATATATTTT. As protein: CASSESEQGPSGNTIYF.

This chain links TRBV7-9 with TRBJ1-1; D may be TRBD1 (5 bases). CDR1 is SEHNR and CDR2 is FQNEAQ in the germline V gene (reference sequence). The CDR3 sequence is 13 residues long. V lost 3 bases and J 7 bases, leaving 12 bases between the germline ends. The CDR3 coding sequence is TGTGCCAGCAGCTTCCAGGGAAGGGGTGAAGCTTTCTTT. Amino acid sequence: CASSFQGRGEAFF. Full variable domain (rest looked up from reference TRBV7-9 and TRBJ1-1): DTGVSQNPRHKITKRGQNVTFRCDPISEHNRLYWYRQTLGQGPEFLTYFQNEAQLEKSRLLSDRFSAERPKGSFSTLEIQRTEQGDSAMYLCASSFQGRGEAFFGQGTRLTVV.

For this clone: Only one base separates this from a far larger clonotype, so it likely reflects a read error. This sequence joins TRBV5-4 and TRBJ1-1; tentatively, D is TRBD1 (6 bases). Per germline, CDR1 SGHNT and CDR2 YYREEE (reference sequence). Trimming took off 4 bases at V and 4 bases at J, with 11 bases between the two ends. The CDR3 loop spans 13 amino acids. CDR3 in DNA: TGTGCCAGCAGCCCAGGACAGAGCACTGAAGCTTTCTTT. Protein: CASSPGQSTEAFF.

The chain is built from TRBV5-1 and TRBJ1-2, with 10 bases matching TRBD1. The length of the CDR3 is 15 residues. The germline gives CDR1 SGHRS, CDR2 YFSETQ. V lost 4 bases to trimming and J lost 7 bases; unmatched junction nucleotides: 10. CDR3 residues: CASSNPGTGAFGYTF. CDR3 coding DNA: TGCGCCAGCAGCAACCCCGGGACAGGGGCTTTTGGCTACACCTTC.

The chain joins TRBV23-1 to TRBJ2-5, with D perhaps assigned TRBD1 or TRBD2 (5 bases each). TRBV23-1 is assigned to the ORF class and has an uncertain function. V was trimmed by 0 bases and J by 1 base, leaving 24 bases between them. The CDR3 runs to 20 residues. The CDR3 DNA reads as TGCGCCAGCAGTCAATCTCCCCCGGGGCAGTATCGAGGAGTCCAAGAGACCCAGTACTTC. It translates to CASSQSPPGQYRGVQETQYF.

A single count supports this clone. The chain links TRBV28 to TRBJ2-3; TRBD2 matches 7 bases. J gave up 9 bases and V 3 bases, and 9 bases lay outside the gene matches. This CDR3 is 14 amino acids long. CDR1 MDHEN and CDR2 SYDVKM come from the germline V gene. CDR3 sequence: CASSLGGSAMTQYF. In nucleotides, the CDR3 is TGTGCCAGCAGTTTGGGGGGGAGTGCGATGACGCAGTATTTT. Full variable domain (missing parts from reference TRBV28 and TRBJ2-3): DVKVTQSSRYLVKRTGEKVFLECVQDMDHENMFWYRQDPGLGLRLIYFSYDVKMKEKGDIPEGYSVSREKKERFSLILESASTNQTSMYLCASSLGGSAMTQYFGPGTRLTVL.

The V gene is TRBV11-2, the J gene TRBJ2-7; D remains ambiguous. V lost 5 bases and J lost 4, with 9 bases in between. There are 12 residues in the CDR3. The germline gives CDR1 SGHAT, CDR2 FQNNGV. CDR3 sequence reads: CASSPAGYEQYF. The CDR3 region has the DNA TGTGCCAGCAGCCCTGCCGGGTACGAGCAGTACTTC.

The gene calls are TRBV6-6 and TRBJ2-5, with D tentatively TRBD2 (7 bases). The V gene lost 5 bases and the J gene lost 5 bases, with 21 bases spanning the gap. CDR3 size: 16 residues. CDR1 and CDR2 from the germline V gene are MNHNY and SVGAGI (reference sequence). The CDR3: CASSGIGGRARETQYF. CDR3 nucleotides: TGTGCCAGCAGTGGAATAGGGGGGAGGGCCCGGGAGACCCAGTACTTC.

This chain uses TRBV28 with TRBJ2-7, with TRBD1 matching over 8 bases. The CDR3 is made up of 15 amino acids. Germline assignment: CDR1 MDHEN and CDR2 SYDVKM. V gave up 5 bases and J gave up 3 bases; unmatched junction bases: 9. The CDR3 loop is CASSPGQGLYYEQYF. CDR3 bases: TGTGCCAGCAGTCCAGGACAGGGTCTGTACTACGAGCAGTACTTC.

The rearrangement joins TRBV29-1 to TRBJ2-2; D unclear. V gave up 7 bases and J gave up 1 base, with 19 bases separating them. Germline V gives CDR1 SQVTM, CDR2 ANQGSEA. This CDR3 has 16 amino acids. The CDR3 DNA reads as TGCAGCGCCCCCCAACGAGCTCTGAGGAACACCGGGGAGCTGTTTTTT. This encodes CSAPQRALRNTGELFF.

This clone was picked up a small number of times. V gene TRBV9 combines with J gene TRBJ1-2; the match to TRBD1 covers 7 bases. The V and J ends lost 4 bases and 2 bases, in that order; junction bases with no gene match: 14. There are 17 residues in the CDR3. The germline V gene encodes CDR1 SGDLS and CDR2 YYNGEE. CDR3 residues: CASSHHRGLGSNYGYTF. CDR3 sequence (DNA): TGTGCCAGCAGCCACCACAGGGGCCTAGGATCAAACTATGGCTACACCTTC.

This clone appeared a few times. With only one base between it and a far larger clone, this is likely a read error. Other DNA sequences in the same sample also yield this CDR3. The chain couples TRBV29-1 to TRBJ2-5, with 7 positions matching TRBD1. This CDR3 spans 14 amino acids. Germline loops: CDR1 SQVTM, CDR2 ANQGSEA. V was pared by 4 bases and J by 5 bases, with 10 bases of the junction left unmatched. CDR3 loop: CSVGGGQVAETQYF. CDR3 in DNA: TGCAGCGTTGGGGGCGGACAGGTCGCGGAGACCCAGTACTTC. The full variable domain, with the rest looked up from reference TRBV29-1 and TRBJ2-5, is SAVISQKPSRDICQRGTSLTIQCQVDSQVTMMFWYRQQPGQSLTLIATANQGSEATYESGFVIDKFPISRPNLTFSTLTVSNMSPEDSSIYLCSVGGGQVAETQYFGPGTRLLVL.

Worth noting for this clone: The sample carries other DNA sequences with the same CDR3. V usage is TRBV7-2 and J usage is TRBJ1-4; the match to TRBD1 covers 11 bases. The CDR3 totals 15 residues. The ends lost 1 base at V and 8 bases at J; junction bases unmatched: 3. Germline V gene sequence: CDR1 SGHTA, CDR2 FQGNSA. CDR3 sequence (DNA): TGTGCCAGCAGCTTAGAGGGACAGGGGGGCGAAAAACTGTTTTTT. This codes for CASSLEGQGGEKLFF.

This chain joins TRBV28 and TRBJ2-1; D remains ambiguous. This CDR3 is 15 amino acids long. Trimming took off 6 bases at V and 0 bases at J, with 12 bases between the two ends. CDR1 and CDR2 (germline): MDHEN, SYDVKM. The CDR3 spells CASSSARHSYNEQFF. CDR3 DNA sequence: TGTGCCAGCAGCTCTGCTAGGCACTCCTACAATGAGCAGTTCTTC.

This clone was seen only a few times. Other DNA sequences in this sample translate to the same CDR3. The chain carries TRBV7-9 and TRBJ1-5; possible D gene TRBD1, 5 bases. The germline V gene encodes CDR1 SEHNR and CDR2 FQNEAQ (reference sequence). The CDR3 contains 13 residues. V lost 1 base and J 7 bases, leaving 8 bases between the germline ends. The chain's CDR3 is CASSLGGDQPQHF. The CDR3 DNA reads TGTGCCAGCAGCTTAGGAGGGGACCAGCCCCAGCATTTT.

About this clone: Since a much larger clone is just one base distant, this may be a read error. Other DNA sequences in this sample translate to the same CDR3. The rearrangement links TRBV27 to TRBJ2-5; TRBD1 matches at 9 bases. The V gene end was trimmed by 9 bases and the J gene end by 5 bases; junction bases not matched to a gene: 10. The germline gives CDR1 MNHEY, CDR2 SMNVEV (reference sequence). The CDR3 consists of 14 residues. CDR3 sequence reads: CASRPTGGWETQYF. The CDR3 DNA follows: TGTGCCAGTAGGCCGACAGGGGGGTGGGAGACCCAGTACTTC.

The rearrangement joins TRBV6-4 to TRBJ2-5, with 12 bases identical to TRBD2. Germline V gene lookup returns CDR1 MRHNA and CDR2 SNTAGT. This CDR3 region has 18 residues. Losses at the gene ends were 8 bases for V and 4 bases for J; bases not matched to a gene: 17. The CDR3 DNA is TGTGCCAGCCTGGGACTAGCGGGCGCTGGTCCCAGTCCAGAGACCCAGTACTTC. Translation gives CASLGLAGAGPSPETQYF.

The V and J genes are TRBV2 and TRBJ2-7; 12 bases agree with TRBD2. V trimming: 5 bases; J trimming: 6 bases; junction bases outside the gene matches: 5. The CDR3 consists of 14 residues. Germline lookup yields CDR1 SNHLY and CDR2 FYNNEI. CDR3 in DNA: TGTGCCAGCAGTAAAGGACTAGCGGGACGCGAGCAGTACTTC. This gives the protein CASSKGLAGREQYF.

The chain couples TRBV15 to TRBJ2-3; 13 bases map to TRBD2. The V gene's germline CDR1 is LNHNV and CDR2 YYDKDF (reference sequence). The CDR3 length is 19 residues. The junction had 7 bases not matched to a gene; V was cut back by 0 bases and J by 1 base. In nucleotides, the CDR3 is TGTGCCACCAGCAGAGAGGGACTAGCGGGACCAAGGGGCACAGATACGCAGTATTTT. It encodes CATSREGLAGPRGTDTQYF.

The chain recombines TRBV5-1 with TRBJ2-5, with D possibly matching TRBD2 (5 bases). The CDR3 loop spans 13 amino acids. Trimming pared 4 bases from V and 5 bases from J, leaving 12 bases between. CDR1 and CDR2 from the germline V gene are SGHRS and YFSETQ. CDR3 sequence: CASSPHRGETQYF. The DNA of the CDR3 is TGCGCCAGCAGCCCCCATCGGGGTGAGACCCAGTACTTC.

Points on this clone: At one end, the junction sequence differs from germline, possibly due to a read error. The chain couples TRBV30 to TRBJ1-2; unclear D gene. The CDR3 is 17 amino acids. Germline assignment: CDR1 GTSNPN and CDR2 SVGIG (reference sequence). The CDR3 DNA follows: TGTGCCCGGAGGGAGGAGGTGTCCAATCCTGGGAACTATGGCTACACCTTC. Its protein product is CARREEVSNPGNYGYTF.

As for this clone: Germline is not matched at one junction end, which may reflect a read error. J is TRBJ2-1 and V is TRBV7-7, with 11 bases that match TRBD2. The CDR3 consists of 18 residues. Germline V CDR1 and CDR2: SSHAT, FNYEAQ (reference sequence). CDR3 DNA sequence: TGTGCTAGCAGCCCGTGGACTAGCGGGCCGCCGGCCTACAATGAGCAGTTCTTC. Residues: CASSPWTSGPPAYNEQFF. Variable domain in full (rest from reference TRBV7-7 and TRBJ2-1): GAGVSQSPRYKVTKRGQDVTLRCDPISSHATLYWYQQALGQGPEFLTYFNYEAQPDKSGLPSDRFSAERPEGSISTLTIQRTEQRDSAMYRCASSPWTSGPPAYNEQFFGPGTRLTVL.

This clone was counted only a few times. The chain is built from TRBV5-1 and TRBJ2-7, with D possibly TRBD2 on 5 matching bases. The CDR3 is 13 residues long. With 8 bases removed from V and 6 bases from J, the gap between germline ends came to 18 bases. CDR1 and CDR2 from the germline V gene are SGHRS and YFSETQ. In DNA, the CDR3 is TGCGCCAGTACCCAGGACGGAGGATTCGAGCAGTACTTC. Its protein product is CASTQDGGFEQYF.

The chain is built from TRBV2 and TRBJ2-1, with TRBD2 identical over 14 bases. Germline assignment: CDR1 SNHLY and CDR2 FYNNEI. This CDR3 has 16 amino acids. Trimming removed 6 bases from V and 7 bases from J; junction bases left unmatched: 8. CDR3 sequence reads: CASRKTSGRAVNEQFF. CDR3 nucleotides: TGTGCCAGCAGGAAGACTAGCGGGAGGGCCGTGAATGAGCAGTTCTTC.

This clone was counted a single time. The gene calls are TRBV11-2 and TRBJ2-7; TRBD2 matches 9 bases. This CDR3 region has 15 residues. Germline V gene sequence: CDR1 SGHAT, CDR2 FQNNGV. V gave up 5 bases and J gave up 6 bases; unmatched junction bases: 11. The CDR3 DNA sequence: TGTGCCAGCAGCGCACCGGGACTAGCCTCCATCGAGCAGTACTTC. Amino acid sequence: CASSAPGLASIEQYF. Using reference TRBV11-2 and TRBJ2-7 for the parts outside the CDR3, the full variable domain is EAGVAQSPRYKIIEKRQSVAFWCNPISGHATLYWYQQILGQGPKLLIQFQNNGVVDDSQLPKDRFSAERLKGVDSTLKIQPAKLEDSAVYLCASSAPGLASIEQYFGPGTRLTVT.

This clone was found a few times. The rearrangement uses TRBV6-1 and TRBJ2-6; 7 nucleotides agree with TRBD2. Losses at the gene ends were 3 bases for V and 0 bases for J; bases not matched to a gene: 2. This CDR3 contains 16 residues. CDR1 MNHNS and CDR2 SASEGT come from the germline V gene. The CDR3 is CASSDLAASGANVLTF. CDR3 in DNA: TGTGCCAGCAGTGATCTAGCGGCCTCTGGGGCCAACGTCCTGACTTTC.

By frequency in the sample, this clone is medium-sized (0.01 to 0.1%). This same CDR3 is encoded by further DNA sequences in the sample. The chain recombines TRBV28 with TRBJ1-1; D is perhaps TRBD1 (5 bases). From germline, CDR1 is MDHEN and CDR2 SYDVKM. V lost 2 bases, J lost 5 bases, and 18 bases lay in between. This CDR3 is 16 amino acids long. CDR3 nucleotide sequence: TGTGCCAGCAGTTTAACGATCGGGCAGGAGGGGACTGAAGCTTTCTTT. Encoded protein: CASSLTIGQEGTEAFF.